The sequence of this T cell receptor (beta chain) was determined in a study of tumor-infiltrating lymphocytes in glioblastoma multiforme. General observations from the study: The TCR and somatic mutation analysis included just one glioblastoma patient.

On this clonotype: Its antigen is unidentified. The junction shows a germline mismatch at one end, possibly a read error.

Multiple V-beta primers and a C-beta primer amplified TCRB from RNA. A C-beta primer primed TCRB cDNA from about 0.5 ug RNA. TCRdb fed the multiplex PCR reads into MiXCR, producing one record per CDR3 protein. The profile shows tens of thousands of distinct CDR3 sequences, approximately 66% of them singletons. The sequencing sample was made of brain tumor tissue. This TCR came from a male donor with glioblastoma.

CDR3 in DNA: TGCGGCGTTTACCTGGCGGGAGGATCCTACGAGCAGTACTTC. The encoded protein is CGVYLAGGSYEQYF. The chain is built from TRBV29-1 and TRBJ2-7, with TRBD2 identical over 8 bases. From germline, CDR1 is SQVTM and CDR2 ANQGSEA. There are 14 residues in the CDR3.